This is a list of T cell receptor beta chains from one sample in a study of T-cell reconstitution after alpha-beta-depleted transplantation in children. Each CDR3 protein gets one entry after TCRdb re-called the PCR reads with MiXCR. This sample has 230,000 or so distinct CDR3 sequences, with 9% to 10% found just once. Sequenced material: PBMCs from the stem cell graft donor, taken from the stem cell graft. The receptors stem from a human donor who donated a stem cell graft to a child with SCID. Each CDR3 is given with its conserved first and last residue. Fields, in order: D gene, CDR3 length, J gene, clone size, V gene, CDR3 protein, CDR3 DNA. D genes are given only for firm matches. Size values are once, few and many counts, or a class for expanded clones, and some rows have none.

d_gene: TRBD1; len: 12; j_gene: TRBJ1-5; abundance: many; v_gene: TRBV20-1; CDR3aa: CSASDRAMSQHF; CDR3nt: TGCAGTGCGAGCGACAGGGCTATGTCCCAGCATTTT
d_gene: .; len: 11; j_gene: TRBJ2-1; abundance: few; v_gene: TRBV29-1; CDR3aa: CSVEANNEQFF; CDR3nt: TGCAGCGTTGAGGCTAACAATGAGCAGTTCTTC
d_gene: .; len: 16; j_gene: TRBJ2-2; abundance: many; v_gene: TRBV6-2/TRBV6-3; CDR3aa: CASSRQGGALTGELFF; CDR3nt: TGTGCCAGCAGCCGCCAAGGAGGGGCCCTGACCGGGGAGCTGTTTTTT
d_gene: TRBD1; len: 14; j_gene: TRBJ1-1; abundance: .; v_gene: TRBV7-8; CDR3aa: CASSSLLWDREAFF; CDR3nt: TGTGCCAGCAGCTCCCTCCTCTGGGACAGAGAAGCTTTCTTT
d_gene: TRBD1; len: 17; j_gene: TRBJ2-3; abundance: many; v_gene: TRBV5-1; CDR3aa: CASSLGRDSHSTDTQYF; CDR3nt: TGCGCCAGCAGCTTGGGCAGGGACAGCCACAGCACAGATACGCAGTATTTT
d_gene: .; len: 12; j_gene: TRBJ1-2; abundance: many; v_gene: TRBV7-6; CDR3aa: CASSPLGGPSTF; CDR3nt: TGTGCCAGCAGCCCATTAGGGGGACCATCAACCTTC
d_gene: TRBD1; len: 15; j_gene: TRBJ2-7; abundance: many; v_gene: TRBV5-1; CDR3aa: CASSLDDRVSYEQYF; CDR3nt: TGCGCCAGCAGCTTGGATGACAGGGTATCCTACGAGCAGTACTTC
d_gene: .; len: 12; j_gene: TRBJ2-1; abundance: many; v_gene: TRBV2; CDR3aa: CASDRSANEQFF; CDR3nt: TGTGCCAGCGATCGGTCAGCCAATGAGCAGTTCTTC
d_gene: TRBD1; len: 15; j_gene: TRBJ1-1; abundance: few; v_gene: TRBV9; CDR3aa: CASSVEPGDSLMSFF; CDR3nt: TGTGCCAGCAGCGTAGAGCCGGGGGACAGCCTGATGTCTTTCTTT
d_gene: .; len: 15; j_gene: TRBJ2-5; abundance: many; v_gene: TRBV7-9; CDR3aa: CASSLAHREDGTQYF; CDR3nt: TGTGCCAGCAGCTTAGCACACAGGGAAGACGGGACCCAGTACTTC
d_gene: TRBD2; len: 14; j_gene: TRBJ2-1; abundance: many; v_gene: TRBV12-3/TRBV12-4; CDR3aa: CASRVAGGPNEQFF; CDR3nt: TGTGCCAGCAGGGTAGCGGGGGGGCCAAATGAGCAGTTCTTC
d_gene: .; len: 13; j_gene: TRBJ1-1; abundance: many; v_gene: TRBV6-1; CDR3aa: CASSGPIGGEAFF; CDR3nt: TGTGCCAGCAGTGGCCCGATAGGAGGTGAAGCTTTCTTT
d_gene: .; len: 15; j_gene: TRBJ1-5; abundance: many; v_gene: TRBV5-5; CDR3aa: CASSLAGQSNQPQHF; CDR3nt: TGTGCCAGCAGCTTGGCCGGACAGTCAAATCAGCCCCAGCATTTT
d_gene: .; len: 12; j_gene: TRBJ1-4; abundance: many; v_gene: TRBV20-1; CDR3aa: CSADVGGEKLFF; CDR3nt: TGCAGTGCTGATGTAGGGGGGGAAAAACTGTTTTTT
d_gene: TRBD2; len: 16; j_gene: TRBJ2-1; abundance: many; v_gene: TRBV5-1; CDR3aa: CASSLELAGGYNEQFF; CDR3nt: TGCGCCAGCAGCTTGGAACTAGCGGGGGGATACAATGAGCAGTTCTTC
d_gene: .; len: 15; j_gene: TRBJ1-1; abundance: many; v_gene: TRBV4-1; CDR3aa: CASSQPKPGNTEAFF; CDR3nt: TGCGCCAGCAGCCAACCCAAGCCGGGGAACACTGAAGCTTTCTTT
d_gene: .; len: 15; j_gene: TRBJ1-2; abundance: many; v_gene: TRBV7-3; CDR3aa: CASSLAGGINYGYTF; CDR3nt: TGTGCCAGCAGCTTGGCGGGGGGCATAAACTATGGCTACACCTTC
d_gene: .; len: 14; j_gene: TRBJ2-1; abundance: many; v_gene: TRBV5-1; CDR3aa: CASSWGGPDNEQFF; CDR3nt: TGCGCCAGCAGCTGGGGGGGGCCAGACAATGAGCAGTTCTTC
d_gene: .; len: 12; j_gene: TRBJ2-3; abundance: .; v_gene: TRBV20-1; CDR3aa: CSAKLDTITQYF; CDR3nt: TGCAGTGCTAAGCTCGACACGATTACGCAGTATTTT
d_gene: .; len: 18; j_gene: TRBJ2-6; abundance: many; v_gene: TRBV6-5; CDR3aa: CASSYQNLISSGANVLTF; CDR3nt: TGTGCCAGCAGTTACCAAAACCTCATTTCCTCTGGGGCCAACGTCCTGACTTTC
d_gene: .; len: 15; j_gene: TRBJ2-3; abundance: many; v_gene: TRBV6-1; CDR3aa: CASSPARSLTDTQYF; CDR3nt: TGTGCCAGCAGTCCGGCGCGGAGCCTCACAGATACGCAGTATTTT
d_gene: TRBD2; len: 14; j_gene: TRBJ2-7; abundance: .; v_gene: TRBV4-1; CDR3aa: CASKVTSGIYEQYF; CDR3nt: TGCGCCAGCAAAGTGACTAGCGGAATTTACGAGCAGTACTTC
d_gene: .; len: 14; j_gene: TRBJ1-3; abundance: many; v_gene: TRBV4-3; CDR3aa: CASSQGPRADTIYF; CDR3nt: TGCGCCAGCAGCCAAGGCCCCAGGGCGGACACCATATATTTT
d_gene: .; len: 15; j_gene: TRBJ1-4; abundance: many; v_gene: TRBV5-1; CDR3aa: CASRTSGYANEKLFF; CDR3nt: TGCGCCAGCAGAACCTCCGGGTACGCTAATGAAAAACTGTTTTTT
d_gene: .; len: 14; j_gene: TRBJ1-1; abundance: .; v_gene: TRBV3-1; CDR3aa: CASSRLQGNTEAFF; CDR3nt: TGTGCCAGCAGCCGACTACAGGGAAACACTGAAGCTTTCTTT
d_gene: TRBD2; len: 17; j_gene: TRBJ2-1; abundance: .; v_gene: TRBV4-3; CDR3aa: CASSLNIAGSSYNEQFF; CDR3nt: TGCGCCAGCAGCCTTAACATAGCGGGGAGCTCCTACAATGAGCAGTTCTTC
d_gene: TRBD1; len: 14; j_gene: TRBJ1-1; abundance: many; v_gene: TRBV5-1; CDR3aa: CASSWDRGGTEAFF; CDR3nt: TGCGCCAGCAGCTGGGACAGGGGGGGCACTGAAGCTTTCTTT
d_gene: .; len: 15; j_gene: TRBJ1-6; abundance: many; v_gene: TRBV7-9; CDR3aa: CASSSGSSYNSPLHF; CDR3nt: TGTGCCAGCAGCTCCGGGAGCTCCTATAATTCACCCCTCCACTTT
d_gene: .; len: 16; j_gene: TRBJ2-4; abundance: many; v_gene: TRBV3-1; CDR3aa: CASSQGAQPISGIQYF; CDR3nt: TGTGCCAGCAGCCAAGGCGCACAGCCCATTTCAGGCATTCAGTACTTC
d_gene: TRBD1; len: 17; j_gene: TRBJ2-2; abundance: many; v_gene: TRBV29-1; CDR3aa: CSVEEDRSEANTGELFF; CDR3nt: TGCAGCGTTGAGGAGGACAGGTCCGAGGCGAACACCGGGGAGCTGTTTTTT
d_gene: TRBD1; len: 14; j_gene: TRBJ1-1; abundance: many; v_gene: TRBV7-2; CDR3aa: CASSSDRGGTEAFF; CDR3nt: TGTGCCAGCAGCTCCGACAGGGGGGGCACTGAAGCTTTCTTT
d_gene: TRBD2; len: 15; j_gene: TRBJ2-2; abundance: many; v_gene: TRBV7-2; CDR3aa: CASSLYSGGVGELFF; CDR3nt: TGTGCCAGCAGCTTATACAGCGGGGGCGTCGGGGAGCTGTTTTTT
d_gene: TRBD1; len: 14; j_gene: TRBJ2-5; abundance: many; v_gene: TRBV12-3/TRBV12-4; CDR3aa: CASSSDRGLETQYF; CDR3nt: TGTGCCAGCAGTTCGGACAGGGGGCTTGAGACCCAGTACTTC
d_gene: .; len: 14; j_gene: TRBJ1-1; abundance: few; v_gene: TRBV6-1; CDR3aa: CASSETGWNTEAFF; CDR3nt: TGTGCCAGCAGCGAAACAGGTTGGAACACTGAAGCTTTCTTT
d_gene: .; len: 16; j_gene: TRBJ2-5; abundance: few; v_gene: TRBV7-2; CDR3aa: CASSLPGPSRGATQYF; CDR3nt: TGTGCCAGCAGCTTGCCTGGGCCTAGCCGAGGGGCGACCCAGTACTTC
d_gene: .; len: 15; j_gene: TRBJ2-7; abundance: many; v_gene: TRBV28; CDR3aa: CASSALTSVSYEQYF; CDR3nt: TGTGCCAGTTCGGCCTTGACGTCGGTGTCCTACGAGCAGTACTTC
d_gene: TRBD1; len: 14; j_gene: TRBJ2-7; abundance: many; v_gene: TRBV4-1; CDR3aa: CASSPGQGVGKQYF; CDR3nt: TGCGCCAGCAGCCCGGGACAGGGAGTTGGCAAGCAGTACTTC
d_gene: TRBD1; len: 12; j_gene: TRBJ2-3; abundance: .; v_gene: TRBV20-1; CDR3aa: CSARNRGPAQYF; CDR3nt: TGCAGTGCTAGAAACAGGGGCCCTGCGCAGTATTTT
d_gene: TRBD1; len: 15; j_gene: TRBJ1-1; abundance: many; v_gene: TRBV5-1; CDR3aa: CASSVRDRGTLEAFF; CDR3nt: TGCGCCAGCAGCGTACGGGACAGGGGGACCCTTGAAGCTTTCTTT
d_gene: .; len: 16; j_gene: TRBJ2-3; abundance: many; v_gene: TRBV5-1; CDR3aa: CASSLGTDASTDTQYF; CDR3nt: TGCGCCAGCAGCTTGGGCACCGACGCGAGCACAGATACGCAGTATTTT
d_gene: .; len: 13; j_gene: TRBJ1-5; abundance: many; v_gene: TRBV27; CDR3aa: CASSSGGEEPQHF; CDR3nt: TGTGCCAGCAGTTCCGGGGGAGAGGAGCCCCAGCATTTT
d_gene: .; len: 15; j_gene: TRBJ2-3; abundance: many; v_gene: TRBV5-1; CDR3aa: CASSFLYRSTDTQYF; CDR3nt: TGCGCCAGCAGCTTCTTGTACAGGAGCACAGATACGCAGTATTTT
d_gene: TRBD1; len: 16; j_gene: TRBJ1-5; abundance: .; v_gene: TRBV7-9; CDR3aa: CASSPLTGGLYQPQHF; CDR3nt: TGTGCCAGCAGCCCATTGACAGGGGGGCTTTATCAGCCCCAGCATTTT
d_gene: .; len: 18; j_gene: TRBJ1-1; abundance: many; v_gene: TRBV7-8; CDR3aa: CASSLIVVERGRDTEAFF; CDR3nt: TGTGCCAGCAGCTTAATCGTGGTGGAGAGGGGAAGGGACACTGAAGCTTTCTTT